This note documents a single T cell receptor (beta chain) sequence. This entry comes from a study of shared clonotypes between healthy human individuals. Germline V gives CDR1 SGHNT, CDR2 YYREEE (reference sequence). The CDR3 runs 18 residues. V lost 4 bases and J 0 bases, leaving 20 bases between the germline ends. When samples were unsorted, tens of millions of PBMCs were used for genomic DNA. The method was immunoSEQ multiplex PCR; TCRdb's version includes in-frame clones alone and lacks a portion of them. The sample includes fewer than 600,000 clones, roughly three quarters of them seen just once.

The sequenced material came from PBMCs. The chain employs TRBV5-4 and TRBJ2-1; D unresolved. The receptor was isolated from a woman between 40 and 50 years old in good health. Some clones in this sample may be carry-over from other donors' samples. For the CDR3, the DNA is TGTGCCAGCAGCCCCTACCTGTGGAGCTTAACCTCCTACAATGAGCAGTTCTTC. This sequence encodes CASSPYLWSLTSYNEQFF.